The 5 T cell receptor beta chains below all came from one sample that was sequenced in a study of T-cell reconstitution after alpha-beta-depleted transplantation in children. The authors prepared the TCRbeta library with unique molecular identifiers. Using its own MiXCR run on the PCR reads, TCRdb lists one record per CDR3 protein. The table has some 640,000 distinct CDR3 sequences, roughly 17% seen once. The specimen was PBMCs from the stem cell graft donor, collected from the stem cell graft. These receptors were collected from a human donor who donated a stem cell graft to a child with acute myeloid leukemia.

This clonotype was counted at least ten times. CDR3 nucleotide sequence: TGCAGCGTTGAACCGTGGGGACAGACAGATACGCAGTATTTT. This gives the protein CSVEPWGQTDTQYF. This chain connects TRBV29-1 to TRBJ2-3, with TRBD1 matching over 7 bases. Losses at the gene ends were 2 bases for V and 3 bases for J; bases not matched to a gene: 5. The V gene's germline CDR1 is SQVTM and CDR2 ANQGSEA. CDR3 length: 14 residues.

CDR3 region: CASSRGGVLSSPLHF. In DNA, the CDR3 is TGCGCCAGCAGCCGCGGGGGGGTCCTCAGTTCACCCCTCCACTTT. This chain connects TRBV5-1 to TRBJ1-6, with D possibly being TRBD1 (5 bases). This CDR3 region has 15 residues. Germline V lookup: CDR1 SGHRS, CDR2 YFSETQ. The V gene lost 4 bases and the J gene lost 9 bases, with 17 bases spanning the gap.

This clonotype occurred a few times. V is TRBV6-2 or TRBV6-3 and J is TRBJ2-7; 7 bases agree with TRBD1. The CDR3 spans 14 residues. J lost 4 bases, V lost 7 bases, and 10 bases had no gene match. Per germline, CDR1 MNHEY and CDR2 SVGEGT. CDR3: CASTDLETGYEQYF. DNA for the CDR3: TGTGCCAGCACCGACTTAGAGACAGGGTACGAGCAGTACTTC.

This clonotype was counted ten times or more. This sequence joins TRBV5-6 and TRBJ2-1; D uncertain. The germline CDR1 and CDR2 sequences are SGHDT and YYEEEE. This CDR3 comprises 13 residues. Trimming left V 2 bases short and J 9 bases short, with 12 bases between. The CDR3 coding sequence is TGTGCCAGCAGCTTCCAGGTTGTGGGTGAGCAGTTCTTC. Translation: CASSFQVVGEQFF.

This clonotype was counted many times. The V gene is TRBV20-1, the J gene TRBJ2-7, with D perhaps matching TRBD1 (5 bases). The CDR3 runs to 12 residues. The germline V gene has CDR1 DFQATT and CDR2 SNEGSKA (reference sequence). CDR3 loop: CSATQGSNEQYV. Here the CDR3 DNA reads TGCAGTGCTACGCAGGGCTCCAACGAGCAGTACGTC.